Listed below are T cell receptor beta chains from one sample, sequenced in a study of control samples from healthy donors and cancer patients. Libraries were prepared by immunoSEQ multiplex PCR; TCRdb keeps only in-frame clonotypes and omits some of them. The sample consists of roughly 63,000 clones, about 90% of them appearing once. Input material: PBMCs. These receptors all come from a man in his fifties or sixties with colorectal cancer. Each CDR3 is given with its conserved first and last residue. The D gene is left open where the match is weak. Size is omitted from some rows. Given values are once, few, many or a class for expanded clones.

d_gene | abundance | j_gene | len | v_gene | CDR3nt | CDR3aa
NA | NA | TRBJ1-3 | 15 | TRBV4-3 | TGCGCCAGCAGCCAATCCCGGTCCCCTGGAAACACCATATATTTT | CASSQSRSPGNTIYF
TRBD1 | NA | TRBJ1-2 | 12 | TRBV10-2 | TGCGCCAGCGATCGAACAGGGGACGGCTACACCTTC | CASDRTGDGYTF
NA | NA | TRBJ2-2 | 14 | TRBV6-4 | TGTGCCAGCAGTACCCAAAGGGACACCGGGGAGCTGTTTTTT | CASSTQRDTGELFF
TRBD1 | few | TRBJ1-1 | 14 | TRBV5-1 | TGCGCCAGCAGCTCGGGGGACAGGAACACTGAAGCTTTCTTT | CASSSGDRNTEAFF
NA | NA | TRBJ2-1 | 15 | TRBV24-1 | TGTGCCACCAGTGATCCCGGGGTCTCCTACAATGAGCAGTTCTTC | CATSDPGVSYNEQFF
NA | NA | TRBJ1-5 | 13 | TRBV6-6 | TGTGCCAGCAGGGACACTAGCAATCAGCCCCAGCATTTT | CASRDTSNQPQHF
TRBD2 | NA | TRBJ2-3 | 15 | TRBV27 | TGTGCCAGCAGAGGACTAGCGGGGGGGGAGGATACGCAGTATTTT | CASRGLAGGEDTQYF
NA | NA | TRBJ2-6 | 14 | TRBV19 | TGTGCCAGTACCGACAGATCCGGGGCCAACGTCCTGACTTTC | CASTDRSGANVLTF
TRBD1 | NA | TRBJ1-4 | 15 | TRBV2 | TGTGCCAGCAGTGAATGGGGACAGGGGTTTGAAAAACTGTTTTTT | CASSEWGQGFEKLFF
NA | NA | TRBJ2-2 | 15 | TRBV12-5 | TGTGCTAGTGGTTTGGGGCAATCTCGGGCCGGGGAGCTGTTTTTT | CASGLGQSRAGELFF
TRBD2 | NA | TRBJ2-5 | 16 | TRBV5-1 | TGCGCCAGCAGCTTCGCAGCGGGGGGAGGTCAAGAGACCCAGTACTTC | CASSFAAGGGQETQYF
NA | NA | TRBJ2-7 | 13 | TRBV5-5 | TGTGCCGCGAGCGCAGGGGCGTCCTACGAGCAGTACTTC | CAASAGASYEQYF
TRBD1 | few | TRBJ1-6 | 15 | TRBV4-1 | TGCGCCAGCAGCAACCGGGACAGGGCCCAGATGGCCCTCCACTTT | CASSNRDRAQMALHF
NA | once | TRBJ1-6 | 16 | TRBV4-1 | TGCGCCAGCAGCGGCCCAGGAAGAGGGATAATTTCACCCCTCCACTTT | CASSGPGRGIISPLHF
NA | NA | TRBJ2-5 | 14 | TRBV19 | TGTGCCAGTAGCCCAAGGGGGCGGGGGGAGACCCAGTACTTC | CASSPRGRGETQYF
TRBD1 | NA | TRBJ1-1 | 15 | TRBV28 | TGTGCCAGCAGTCTCCGGACAGGGATGTCCACTGAAGCTTTCTTT | CASSLRTGMSTEAFF
TRBD1 | NA | TRBJ2-2 | 12 | TRBV29-1 | TGCAGCGGGGGACAGGTCGGTGGGGAGCTGTTTTTT | CSGGQVGGELFF
NA | NA | TRBJ1-6 | 12 | TRBV27 | TGTGCCAGTAGAGTTAGGGGGTCACCCCTCCACTTT | CASRVRGSPLHF
NA | NA | TRBJ2-5 | 16 | TRBV3-1/TRBV3-2 | TGTGCCAGCAGGTCTAGGGTCTGGAGCGCCCAAGAGACCCAGTACTTC | CASRSRVWSAQETQYF
NA | once | TRBJ1-5 | 13 | TRBV30 | TGTGCCTGGAGGGGGAACTTCGGCCAGCCCCAGCATTTT | CAWRGNFGQPQHF
NA | NA | TRBJ1-1 | 12 | TRBV28 | TGTGCCAGCAGTTTAATGGGGACTGAAGCTTTCTTT | CASSLMGTEAFF
NA | NA | TRBJ1-1 | 16 | TRBV19 | TGTGCCAGTAGTATAACCGGGCGGACTATTAACACTGAAGCTTTCTTT | CASSITGRTINTEAFF
TRBD2 | NA | TRBJ2-3 | 15 | TRBV2 | TGTGCCAGCAGTGACGGGCTAGCGGTCACAGATACGCAGTATTTT | CASSDGLAVTDTQYF
TRBD2 | once | TRBJ2-4 | 19 | TRBV11-2 | TGTGCCAGCAGCTTAGATACGGCTAGCGGGGGCACCTTGAGAAACATTCAGTACTTC | CASSLDTASGGTLRNIQYF
TRBD2 | NA | TRBJ2-3 | 15 | TRBV7-9 | TGTGCCAGCAGCTTAGGGAGCGGGGTGACAGATACGCAGTATTTT | CASSLGSGVTDTQYF
NA | NA | TRBJ2-7 | 15 | TRBV7-9 | TGTGCCAGCAGCTACTCCCGGGCTTTATATGACGAGCAGTACTTC | CASSYSRALYDEQYF
NA | NA | TRBJ1-1 | 17 | TRBV10-2 | TGCGCCAGCAGTGACCGGAGCCAGGGAGTCATGAACACTGAAGCTTTCTTT | CASSDRSQGVMNTEAFF
TRBD2 | NA | TRBJ2-1 | 16 | TRBV5-5 | TGTGCCAGCAGCTCCACGGGCGGGAGCTCCTACAATGAGCAGTTCTTC | CASSSTGGSSYNEQFF
TRBD2 | NA | TRBJ2-2 | 16 | TRBV7-7 | TGTGCCAGCAGCTTCGCAGCGGGGGTGGGCACCGGGGAGCTGTTTTTT | CASSFAAGVGTGELFF
TRBD2 | NA | TRBJ2-2 | 15 | TRBV20-1 | TGCAGTGCTAGTGTAGCGGGGGGGCGGTCCGGGGAGCTGTTTTTT | CSASVAGGRSGELFF
NA | NA | TRBJ2-7 | 13 | TRBV19 | TGTGCCAGTAGCCCCCTCACCGGGAACGAGCAGTACTTC | CASSPLTGNEQYF
NA | NA | TRBJ2-4 | 11 | TRBV19 | TGTGCCAGTAGTGACTACTTAGTTCAGTACTTC | CASSDYLVQYF
TRBD2 | few | TRBJ2-1 | 18 | TRBV19 | TGTGCCAGTAGTAGAGGACTAGCGGGCCAAAGCTCCTACAATGAGCAGTTCTTC | CASSRGLAGQSSYNEQFF
NA | NA | TRBJ1-2 | 13 | TRBV19 | TGTGCCAGTAGACAGATCGCTAACTATGGCTACACCTTC | CASRQIANYGYTF
NA | NA | TRBJ1-3 | 14 | TRBV10-3 | TGTGCCATCAGGTCACCAAGTGGGGGAAACACCATATATTTT | CAIRSPSGGNTIYF
NA | NA | TRBJ1-1 | 13 | TRBV2 | TGTGCCAACAGACAGATGGAGAACACTGAAGCTTTCTTT | CANRQMENTEAFF
NA | NA | TRBJ1-6 | 15 | TRBV2 | TGTGCCAGCACTAGGACCCTAGGAGGGAATTCACCCCTCCACTTT | CASTRTLGGNSPLHF
NA | NA | TRBJ2-3 | 13 | TRBV7-3 | TGTGCCAGCAGCTTAGCGGGGCCAGATACGCAGTATTTT | CASSLAGPDTQYF
NA | NA | TRBJ1-3 | 16 | TRBV7-2 | TGTGCCAGCAGTAGGGGGGGCAGTCACTCTGGAAACACCATATATTTT | CASSRGGSHSGNTIYF
TRBD1 | NA | TRBJ1-2 | 14 | TRBV5-1 | TGCGCCAGCAGCTTGGTGGGACAGGGTTATGGCTACACCTTC | CASSLVGQGYGYTF
NA | NA | TRBJ1-2 | 11 | TRBV28 | TGTGCCAGCGGGGCTGGGGGTCCCCGTACCTTC | CASGAGGPRTF
NA | NA | TRBJ1-5 | 16 | TRBV6-1 | TGTGCCAGCAGTGAAAGGTCGGGGACGAGGAATCAGCCCCAGCATTTT | CASSERSGTRNQPQHF
NA | NA | TRBJ1-1 | 16 | TRBV5-4 | TGTGCCAGCAGCTTGGCGCCACCTACAGGGCTCACTGAAGCTTTCTTT | CASSLAPPTGLTEAFF
TRBD1 | NA | TRBJ2-1 | 16 | TRBV28 | TGTGCCAGCACCCCTACCACAGGGGGATTCTACAATGAGCAGTTCTTC | CASTPTTGGFYNEQFF
NA | NA | TRBJ1-3 | 14 | TRBV3-1/TRBV3-2 | TGTGCCAGCAGCCCTCAGTCCTCTGGAAACACCATATATTTT | CASSPQSSGNTIYF